The TCR beta chain under discussion was sequenced for a study of blood T cell repertoires in COVID-19. Across the whole study: T cells, B-cell-depleted T cells, or PBMCs supplied cDNA or gDNA.

Profiled with immunoSEQ multiplex PCR; TCRdb holds only in-frame clones, not every one. The table records under 100,000 clones, around four fifths of them present only once. The CDR3 contains 14 residues. The germline gives CDR1 LGHDT, CDR2 YNNKEL (reference sequence). Deletions cut 0 bases from V and 5 bases from J, with 10 bases between. Material: peripheral blood. V usage is TRBV3-1 (or the pseudogene TRBV3-2) and J usage is TRBJ1-1, with D unresolved. This clonotype originated in an elderly man with active or convalescent COVID-19. CDR3 in amino acids: CASSQEGRRTEAFF. The DNA for the CDR3 is TGTGCCAGCAGCCAAGAAGGAAGGAGGACTGAAGCTTTCTTT.